A single sample gave rise to the 18 T cell receptor beta chains below, sequenced in a study of cytomegalovirus exposure and HLA in healthy donors. 13 Jbeta primers and 60 Vbeta primers were used for the PCR. Assay: immunoSEQ multiplex PCR; the TCRdb copy retains only in-frame clones and omits some. The data hold 45,000 to 70,000 clones, with about 82% observed a single time. Sequencing input: PBMCs. These receptors were taken from a man between 25 and 39 years old in good health and CMV-seronegative.

This clone was recorded a few times. This chain joins TRBV21-1 and TRBJ1-5; the table's TRBD1 call for D was not verified on the DNA. TRBV21-1 is designated a pseudogene. CDR3 length: 15 amino acids. In DNA form, the CDR3 reads TGTGCCAGCAGCAAGCCCGGGACAGGGGTCCAGCCCCAGCATTTT. Its protein is CASSKPGTGVQPQHF.

The chain couples TRBV11-2 to TRBJ1-1, with D perhaps matching TRBD1 (5 bases). CDR3 length: 15 amino acids. Trimming removed 2 bases from V and 5 bases from J, with 15 bases in between. Per the germline V gene, CDR1 is SGHAT and CDR2 is FQNNGV. In DNA, the CDR3 is TGTGCCAGCAGCTTAAGAGCAGGGATTAGGACTGAAGCTTTCTTT. Encoded protein: CASSLRAGIRTEAFF.

The chain has TRBV27 and TRBJ1-1; D not resolved. The CDR3 runs to 14 residues. Germline V gene lookup returns CDR1 MNHEY and CDR2 SMNVEV (reference sequence). Trimming took 4 bases from V and 1 from J, leaving 10 bases between them. Here the CDR3 reads CASSSHAGNTEAFF. Written as DNA, the CDR3 is TGTGCCAGCAGTTCCCACGCGGGGAACACTGAAGCTTTCTTT.

The CDR3 DNA reads TGTGCCAGCAGCAAAGACGGGACAGGTTTAACGTTAAACATTCAGTACTTC. Its translation: CASSKDGTGLTLNIQYF. This sequence joins TRBV21-1 and TRBJ2-4; the D call of TRBD1 is as the table states it, not checked on the DNA. TRBV21-1 is a listed pseudogene. The CDR3 spans 17 residues.

The V and J genes are TRBV30 and TRBJ1-1, with 7 bases matching TRBD1. The CDR3 runs 14 residues. Germline V lookup: CDR1 GTSNPN, CDR2 SVGIG (reference sequence). Losses at the gene ends were 5 bases for V and 2 bases for J; bases not matched to a gene: 8. The CDR3 loop is CAWLPGQLNTEAFF. The CDR3 DNA follows: TGTGCCTGGCTACCGGGACAGTTAAACACTGAAGCTTTCTTT.

The chain links TRBV19 to TRBJ1-6, with D possibly being TRBD1 (5 bases). Germline V gene data show CDR1 as LNHDA and CDR2 as SQIVND (reference sequence). This CDR3 has 16 residues. Trimming took off 3 bases at V and 7 bases at J, with 16 bases between the two ends. CDR3 residues: CASSMFSGRINSPLHF. As DNA, the CDR3 is TGTGCCAGTAGTATGTTTTCAGGGAGGATCAATTCACCCCTCCACTTT.

This rearrangement joins TRBV10-3 to TRBJ2-7; perhaps TRBD1 as D (5 bases). The germline gives CDR1 ENHRY, CDR2 SYGVKD. The CDR3 loop spans 13 amino acids. Trimming took 0 bases from V and 3 from J, leaving 6 bases between them. CDR3 nucleotides: TGTGCCATCAGTGAGTCGACAGACTACGAGCAGTACTTC. This translates into CAISESTDYEQYF.

This chain connects TRBV7-2 to TRBJ2-1; 7 bases align to TRBD2. Losses at the gene ends were 5 bases for V and 4 bases for J; bases not matched to a gene: 5. Germline assignment: CDR1 SGHTA and CDR2 FQGNSA. This CDR3 spans 14 amino acids. CDR3 in DNA: TGTGCCAGCAGCAAATCAGCGGGGTACAATGAGCAGTTCTTC. Encoded protein: CASSKSAGYNEQFF. Looking up the rest from reference TRBV7-2 and TRBJ2-1 gives the full variable domain: GAGVSQSPSNKVTEKGKDVELRCDPISGHTALYWYRQSLGQGLEFLIYFQGNSAPDKSGLPSDRFSAERTGGSVSTLTIQRTQQEDSAVYLCASSKSAGYNEQFFGPGTRLTVL.

The chain combines TRBV2 with TRBJ1-3; D possibly corresponds to TRBD1 (5 bases). V dropped 6 bases and J dropped 0 bases, with 15 bases sitting between them. CDR1 is SNHLY, CDR2 FYNNEI, per germline. This CDR3 spans 16 amino acids. The CDR3 here is CASRSLDRNSGNTIYF. The CDR3 DNA follows: TGTGCCAGCAGGTCCCTTGACAGAAACTCTGGAAACACCATATATTTT.

The chain carries TRBV27 and TRBJ1-2; TRBD1 agrees at 7 bases. The germline gives CDR1 MNHEY, CDR2 SMNVEV (reference sequence). After removal of 7 bases from V and 6 bases from J, the junction contained 14 bases not matched to a gene. CDR3 length: 15 residues. CDR3 in amino acids: CASTSFLRDRDGYTF. CDR3 sequence (DNA): TGTGCCAGCACCAGCTTTCTCCGGGACAGAGATGGCTACACCTTC.

The rearrangement links TRBV7-8 to TRBJ2-6, with 11 bases matching TRBD1. Germline V gene sequence: CDR1 SGHVS, CDR2 FQNEAQ. CDR3 length: 21 residues. With V trimmed by 2 bases and J by 1 base, 13 bases remained unmatched. CDR3 protein: CASSLYIGWGQGGSGANVLTF. CDR3 coding DNA: TGTGCCAGCAGCTTATATATTGGATGGGGACAGGGGGGATCTGGGGCCAACGTCCTGACTTTC.

The chain links TRBV11-3 to TRBJ1-1; TRBD1 matches 7 bases. The germline CDR1 and CDR2 sequences are SGHNT and YENEEA. Trimming at V came to 5 bases and at J to 4 bases, leaving 4 bases not matched to a gene. The CDR3 length is 13 residues. This CDR3 is CASSDGTATEAFF. Here the CDR3 DNA reads TGTGCCAGCAGCGATGGGACAGCCACTGAAGCTTTCTTT.

This clone was observed once. The chain recombines TRBV6-5 with TRBJ2-1; TRBD1 matches 8 bases. The CDR3 sequence is 15 residues long. Germline V gives CDR1 MNHEY, CDR2 SVGAGI. After removal of 3 bases from V and 6 bases from J, the junction contained 7 bases not matched to a gene. The CDR3 loop is CASSYGQGASNEQFF. For the CDR3, the DNA is TGTGCCAGCAGTTATGGACAGGGAGCCAGCAATGAGCAGTTCTTC.

The rearrangement links TRBV7-6 to TRBJ1-1, with D perhaps TRBD1 (5 bases). V dropped 2 bases and J dropped 4 bases, with 14 bases sitting between them. CDR3 size: 15 residues. The germline CDR1 and CDR2 sequences are SGHVS and FNYEAQ. Here the CDR3 reads CASSLRAGIVTEAFF. The CDR3 nucleotides are TGTGCCAGCAGCTTACGGGCAGGGATAGTCACTGAAGCTTTCTTT. The whole variable domain, remainder taken from reference TRBV7-6 and TRBJ1-1, is GAGVSQSPRYKVTKRGQDVALRCDPISGHVSLYWYRQALGQGPEFLTYFNYEAQQDKSGLPNDRFSAERPEGSISTLTIQRTEQRDSAMYRCASSLRAGIVTEAFFGQGTRLTVV.

The chain links TRBV4-1 to TRBJ2-3, with TRBD2 matching 16 bases. V lost 2 bases, J lost 3 bases, and 5 bases stayed unmatched. Germline V lookup: CDR1 MGHRA, CDR2 YSYEKL. The CDR3 consists of 18 residues. The CDR3 is CASSQNPGLAGGTDTQYF. The CDR3 DNA sequence: TGCGCCAGCAGCCAAAACCCGGGACTAGCGGGGGGGACAGATACGCAGTATTTT.

This clone occurred once. The CDR3, as DNA: TGTGCCAGCAGTCGCTACAGAAGCTCTGGAAACACCATATATTTT. Translation: CASSRYRSSGNTIYF. The chain recombines TRBV6-5 with TRBJ1-3; no reliable D call. The CDR3 has 15 residues. V shed 5 bases and J shed 0 bases, with 11 bases lying between them. Germline CDR1 and CDR2: MNHEY and SVGAGI.

This sequence joins TRBV18 and TRBJ2-1; TRBD1 agrees at 7 bases. Losses at the gene ends were 6 bases for V and 4 bases for J; bases not matched to a gene: 9. Germline V gene lookup returns CDR1 KGHSH and CDR2 LQKENI. The CDR3 extends over 15 amino acids. The CDR3 region has the DNA TGTGCCAGCTCCACAAGGACAGGAGGATACAATGAGCAGTTCTTC. This gives the protein CASSTRTGGYNEQFF.

This clone appeared a single time. The gene calls are TRBV6-5 and TRBJ1-2; 7 positions agree with TRBD1. The CDR3 consists of 13 residues. Germline V CDR1 and CDR2: MNHEY, SVGAGI. The V gene end was trimmed by 2 bases and the J gene end by 6 bases; junction bases not matched to a gene: 3. CDR3: CASSYGRGNGYTF. CDR3 DNA: TGTGCCAGCAGTTACGGCAGGGGGAATGGCTACACCTTC.